This note documents a single T cell receptor beta chain sequence. No antigen is known for it. Qualities for individual bases were not recorded, and no much larger clone is one base off. TCR CDR3 regions were amplified from genomic DNA by multiplex PCR using the deep immunoSEQ assay. For each cell subset, the extracted genomic DNA was distributed evenly across all wells of several immunoSEQ 96-well plates, and each plate served as one replicate. For sorted subsets, around 200 ng genomic DNA, equal to tens of thousands of T cell genomes, was loaded into each replicate PCR. Purified libraries were measured with a Qubit 3.0 fluorometer, size-checked on a Bioanalyzer 2100, and measured again with the KAPA Library Quantification kit. Every immunoSEQ 96-well plate was sequenced on a separate single-read 150-cycle Illumina NextSeq 550 flow cell. The original methods were these. Because the immunoSEQ output held only junctional sequences and lacked quality scores, the filtering could not match the filtering applied to full-length reads. Sequences were annotated with PyIR, a Python wrapper for IgBLAST v1.9, using IMGT germline references to assign V/J genes and CDR3. Reads were filtered out if the reads had weak V/J assignments (E-value above 1e-6), no CDR3, stop codons, out-of-frame junctions, or ambiguous translated residues. A V3J clonotype was defined by an identical inferred V gene, J gene, and CDR3 amino acid sequence. The percentage overlap between two repertoires was calculated by dividing the number of shared unique clonotypes by the size of the smaller repertoire. Richness of each repertoire was evaluated using RTK rarefaction, the Chao1 estimator, and Recon v2.1 estimates of unobserved clonotypes. OLGA was used to compute generation probabilities for all TCRbeta clonotypes that the gDNA method yielded from a handful of donors. Sourced from immuneACCESS, this table was stored by TCRdb with only in-frame sequences that have V and J called. A share of the clones is absent; for the studies checked, an unresolved V gene accounts for under half, and the remainder has no known explanation. D and trimming were read from the DNA, whereas the V and J calls and clone size are those reported in that table. Here the sample has some 680,000 clones; around three quarters occur a single time. The ten largest clones add up to around 2% of the sample.

These data belong to a study of shared clonotypes between healthy human individuals (dated by TCRdb to 2020 to 2022). Concerning the study at large: Two women and a few men aged 18 to 49 years were included in the cohort. Per donor, three plates each were used for CD4 naive and CD4 memory, two for CD8 naive, and one for CD8 memory. The study deeply sequenced blood TCR repertoires of roughly five healthy adults to estimate repertoire size and the extent of clonotype sharing between individuals. To increase sequencing depth and limit assay-specific biases, different laboratories used diverse techniques to prepare libraries and sequence TCR repertoires. Leukapheresis yielded between about 0.85 and 10 billion PBMCs per donor.

The germline V gene specifies SQVTM as CDR1 and ANQGSEA as CDR2. V lost 4 bases and J lost 6 bases; the stretch between them is 15 bases long. The CDR3 contains 14 residues, cysteine and phenylalanine counted. The CDR3 DNA has 42 bases and is translated from base 1. Broader findings and caveats from the paper: Sampling was restricted to blood, and TCR repertoires in tissues likely differ from the TCR repertoires found in blood. Incomplete sequencing was indicated by rarefaction of sorted-subset datasets, despite the large sequencing depth. Pairwise subsampling led to the expectation that sequencing depth would affect the degree of clonotype sharing among donors. Because the study included a small number of donors, the genetic and exposure-history diversity represented was limited. Approximately 5% of naive CD4, roughly 3.5% of naive CD8, around 2.3% of memory CD4, and roughly 0.4% of memory CD8 clonotypes were shared across a few donors. Estimated clonotype richness was generally larger for naive than for memory subsets. Higher generation probabilities were observed for clonotypes shared by all four sorted-subset donors than for non-shared clonotypes.

The donors were healthy, HIV-negative adults with no recently reported acute infections or vaccinations. Only Caucasian adults living in Nashville, Tennessee, USA were represented among the donors. CD4+ T cells were enriched through magnetic negative selection, after which naive cells were positively selected on CD45RA and the remaining negative fraction served as the memory subset. After blood collection by leukapheresis, PBMCs were isolated using Ficoll-Histopaque density gradient centrifugation and then cryopreserved in the vapor phase of liquid nitrogen. Analytical flow cytometry was used to check the purity and quantity of each magnetically sorted T cell population. Genomic DNA was isolated from every sorted fraction and measured by UV absorbance on a Nanodrop 2000c.

Sample: memory CD4+ T cells sorted from blood. The label giving this sample's cell subset or site can be read as: CD45RA-negative fraction. The TCR comes from a woman aged 30 to 39 in good health. This chain is built from TRBV29-1 and TRBJ1-4; the D gene is unclear. The DNA reads TGCAGCGTTGCCGCATTTGGCTTTGATGAAAAACTGTTTTTT. The encoded protein is CSVAAFGFDEKLFF.